This T cell receptor (beta chain) was profiled in a study of regulatory T cells in long-lasting Graves disease (dated by TCRdb to about 2021). Regarding the study in general: Persistent Graves' disease was defined as persistently positive TSH receptor autoantibodies together with antithyroid drug treatment for over 5 years. The study took place in China and was registered as a clinical trial. This study used TCR sequencing and RNA sequencing of peripheral blood to compare persistent Graves' disease patients against newly diagnosed Graves' disease patients. Antithyroid drugs had been taken for 8.5 to 12 years on average by persistent Graves' disease patients in the clinical cohort. A total of 33 samples underwent TCR sequencing, from around 13 patients with persistent Graves' disease and 20 patients with newly diagnosed Graves' disease.

Here is what the overall study found, with its caveats: As a limitation, the authors acknowledged that the small sample size may reduce accuracy. Because the primary lesion, thyroid tissue, could not be accessed, the study looked at peripheral blood alone. Sequencing and analysis were limited to the TCR beta chain. Patients with persistent disease shared more public clonotypes (around 2,500) than newly diagnosed patients did (nearly 1,000). Persistent Graves' disease patients showed lower TCR Shannon entropy and fewer highly expanded clones than newly diagnosed patients, suggesting clonal expansion.

Library creation used multiplex PCR. The sequencer was an Illumina HiSeq 4000. TCR beta libraries were built with iRepertoire HTBI primers and Arm-PCR amplification of CDR3 regions. PCR products were gel purified before sequencing. As for how the authors treated the data: Gene usage analysis of CDR3 amino acid clonotypes relied on the 60 or so TRBV and around 14 TRBJ segments identified across samples. Filtered high-quality paired reads were merged into contigs using COPE and FqMerger. BLAST was used to align contigs to IMGT TRBV, TRBD and TRBJ reference genes, and CDR3 was defined according to IMGT. Any clonotype with a frequency above 0.1% was counted as a highly expanded clone. Shannon entropy served as the measure of repertoire diversity, while the Gini coefficient captured V-J evenness. A clonotype found in more than one individual was treated as public. Using fastp at Q25 and MiXCR, TCRdb reprocessed the public reads and kept productive beta chains. Every CDR3 protein is listed once, alongside the most common genes and DNA of its rows. For this entry, the V and J calls and clone size follow TCRdb and not the study's own pipeline. Here the sample has roughly 400,000 distinct CDR3 sequences; about 20% occur a single time. Around 20% of the sample belongs to the ten largest clones.

To note about this clonotype: Its antigen is unknown. No much larger clone is present one base from it, and per-base qualities are unavailable.

What this sample's time point label stands for: persistent/refractory GD, antithyroid drugs over 5 years with positive TRAb. For both TCR sequencing and RNA sequencing, RNA was extracted from PBMCs in TRIzol. The diagnosis of Graves' disease followed American Thyroid Association guidelines. Patients for the study were recruited at an endocrinology department in Xi'an, China. From each patient, 7.5 to 10 milliliters of peripheral blood was collected into an EDTA anticoagulant tube. Ficoll Paque Plus density gradient separation was used to isolate PBMCs, and no further T cell sorting was performed. An Agilent 2100 Bioanalyzer and agarose gel were used to assess RNA quality, and a NanoDrop 2000 was used to measure RNA concentration. The sequences come from peripheral blood mononuclear cells (PBMCs), collected when the disease was refractory, from a patient treated with antithyroid drugs. The source is a female donor with Graves disease.

The CDR3 protein is CASSQDLGGKLVYEQYF. The DNA sequence is TGCGCCAGCAGCCAAGATCTGGGCGGGAAATTAGTATACGAGCAGTACTTC. The chain uses TRBV4-1 and TRBJ2-7; a tentative D match to TRBD2 spans 6 bases. The germline ends are 19 bases apart after V is trimmed by 0 bases and J by 4 bases. From the cysteine up to the phenylalanine, the CDR3 has a length of 17 residues. The DNA shown is the 51-base CDR3, in frame from base 1. From the germline V gene, CDR1 is MGHRA and CDR2 is YSYEKL.